This T cell receptor (beta chain) was profiled in a study of T cell repertoires in cytomegalovirus infection. Study findings and constraints: Cumulative frequency of public TCR beta families picked out carriers of CMV plus the relevant HLA.

Germline assignment: CDR1 SEHNR and CDR2 FQNEAQ (reference sequence). Trimming stripped 5 bases from V and 5 bases from J, with 16 bases between. This CDR3 region has 15 residues. TCRdb reanalysed the reads using MiXCR and keeps one entry per CDR3 protein. The repertoire holds roughly 200,000 distinct CDR3 sequences, with around 35% as singletons. Note on this clonotype: Its antigen is not known.

This sequence was found in a human donor in good health (CMV status not recorded). Some clones in this sample may be carry-over from other donors' samples. Specimen: CD8+ T cells from cultured PBMCs, collected from culture after CMV antigen stimulation. The genes are TRBV7-9 and TRBJ2-1; either TRBD1 or TRBD2 may supply D (5 bases each). For the CDR3, the DNA is TGTGCCAGCAGCCTTAGGGGATCGGGACACAATGAGCAGTTCTTC. Translated, it gives CASSLRGSGHNEQFF.